This is a list of T cell receptor beta chains from one sample in a study of T cell responses to AZD1222 COVID-19 vaccine. Only in-frame clones appear in the TCRdb table, and some are missing; sequencing was by immunoSEQ multiplex PCR. Counted here are 100,000 to 150,000 clones, about 82% occurring once; the ten biggest clones make up around 12%. The sample in question was peripheral blood, obtained on day 0 of AZD1222 vaccination. The source is an adult in good health. The CDR3 runs from the conserved cysteine through the conserved F or W. D genes are given only for firm matches. Not every row has a clone size; where given, it reads once, few, many or a size class.

J | V | size | D | DNA | CDR3
TRBJ1-1 | TRBV10-3 | NA | NA | TGTGCCATCAGAGGACAGTTCATGAACACTGAAGCTTTCTTT | CAIRGQFMNTEAFF
TRBJ2-1 | TRBV13 | NA | NA | TGTGCCAGCAGCTTAGGGTACAATGAGCAGTTCTTC | CASSLGYNEQFF
TRBJ2-7 | TRBV6-5 | NA | TRBD1 | TGTGCCAGCAGTTGGACAGGGGGCGGGTCCTACGAGCAGTACTTC | CASSWTGGGSYEQYF
TRBJ1-1 | TRBV11-2 | NA | NA | TGTGCCAGCAGCTTAAGCCCGTTGGATGAAGCTTTCTTT | CASSLSPLDEAFF
TRBJ1-2 | TRBV19 | NA | TRBD1 | TGTGCCAGTAGGGGGACAGGGGGAGAGCATGGCTACACCTTC | CASRGTGGEHGYTF
TRBJ2-1 | TRBV6-1 | NA | NA | TGTGCCAGCAGTGAATCCGCATCCTACAATGAGCAGTTCTTC | CASSESASYNEQFF
TRBJ2-7 | TRBV5-4 | NA | NA | TGTGCCAGCAGCCCCGTTGGGGGATCTTACGAGCAGTACTTC | CASSPVGGSYEQYF
TRBJ1-1 | TRBV3-1/TRBV3-2 | NA | NA | TGTGCCAGCAGCCAACCCCCCGGAGAAGCTTTCTTT | CASSQPPGEAFF
TRBJ2-7 | TRBV5-1 | NA | NA | TGCGCCAGCAGCTTTAAGGGAGCCTACGAGCAGTACTTC | CASSFKGAYEQYF
TRBJ1-5 | TRBV30 | once | NA | TGTGCCTGGGACTTGGGGGATCAGCCCCAGCATTTT | CAWDLGDQPQHF
TRBJ1-5 | TRBV6-5 | NA | NA | TGTGCCAGCAGATTGGGGGGAGAGCAGCCCCAGCATTTT | CASRLGGEQPQHF
TRBJ1-6 | TRBV9 | NA | NA | TGTGCCAGCAGCTCTGCCGCGCATGGTAATTCACCCCTCCACTTT | CASSSAAHGNSPLHF
TRBJ1-6 | TRBV4-3 | NA | NA | TGCGCCAGCAGTCAAAGGAATTCACCCCTCCACTTT | CASSQRNSPLHF
TRBJ2-3 | TRBV19 | once | NA | TGTGCCAGTAGTGCCCTAAACCGGCGAAACACAGATACGCAGTATTTT | CASSALNRRNTDTQYF
TRBJ1-1 | TRBV28 | NA | NA | TGTGCCAGCAGTATGACCCTTGCGGAGGGGCACACTGAAGCTTTCTTT | CASSMTLAEGHTEAFF
TRBJ2-2 | TRBV2 | NA | NA | TGTGCCAGCAGTGAAGGTTACGGGGAGCTGTTTTTT | CASSEGYGELFF
TRBJ1-1 | TRBV4-2 | NA | NA | TGTGCCAGCAGCCAAGATCTTTACCGGAACACTGAAGCTTTCTTT | CASSQDLYRNTEAFF
TRBJ1-1 | TRBV6-6 | NA | TRBD1 | TGTGCCAGCAGTTACCACAGACAGGGGGACACTGAAGCTTTCTTT | CASSYHRQGDTEAFF
TRBJ1-2 | TRBV5-1 | NA | NA | TGCGCCAGCAGCTTGGGGCAGTTAGCTAACTATGGCTACACCTTC | CASSLGQLANYGYTF
TRBJ1-3 | TRBV6-5 | NA | NA | TGTGCCAGCAGTTCCCCCGGAACTTTCTCTGGAAACACCATATATTTT | CASSSPGTFSGNTIYF
TRBJ2-2 | TRBV15 | NA | NA | TGTGCCACCAGCAGCCTGACCTTTGGGGACACCGGGGAGCTGTTTTTT | CATSSLTFGDTGELFF
TRBJ2-7 | TRBV30 | NA | NA | TGTGCCTGGAGCGTAGGCGAGCAGTACTTC | CAWSVGEQYF
TRBJ1-2 | TRBV10-3 | NA | NA | TGTGCCATCAGTGAGTCGGGGGGTAACTATGGCTACACCTTC | CAISESGGNYGYTF
TRBJ1-2 | TRBV19 | NA | NA | TGTGCCAGTTTCGTGGAGGGAAGAGGATTATATGGCTACACCTTC | CASFVEGRGLYGYTF
TRBJ2-1 | TRBV4-1 | once | TRBD2 | TGCGCCAGCAGCCAAATCGGGACTAGCGGGTATGAGCAGTTCTTC | CASSQIGTSGYEQFF
TRBJ1-5 | TRBV9 | NA | NA | TGTGCCAGCAGCGTAAGGGACGGAAATCAGCCCCAGCATTTT | CASSVRDGNQPQHF
TRBJ2-1 | TRBV7-3 | NA | NA | TGTGCCAGCAGCTTAGGAAACTCCGGGGGCTACAATGAGCAGTTCTTC | CASSLGNSGGYNEQFF
TRBJ1-6 | TRBV4-1 | NA | NA | TGCGCCAGCAGCCAAGCCTCCCGCGATAATTCACCCCTCCACTTT | CASSQASRDNSPLHF
TRBJ1-6 | TRBV28 | NA | NA | TGTGCCTGCGGGGCAGCCGATAATTCACCCCTCCACTTT | CACGAADNSPLHF
TRBJ2-3 | TRBV4-3 | few | TRBD2 | TGCGCCAGCAGCAAACTAGCGGGGGAGGGGGATACGCAGTATTTT | CASSKLAGEGDTQYF
TRBJ1-1 | TRBV5-5 | NA | NA | TGTGCCAGCAGCCTGGGGGTTGGGTCCACTGAAGCTTTCTTT | CASSLGVGSTEAFF
TRBJ1-2 | TRBV4-1 | few | TRBD1 | TGCGCCAGCAGGGCTCAGGGGGTTGACTATGGCTACACCTTC | CASRAQGVDYGYTF
TRBJ1-5 | TRBV20-1 | NA | NA | TGCAGTGCCAGTTGGGGGGAACGACCCCAGCATTTT | CSASWGERPQHF
TRBJ1-3 | TRBV12-3/TRBV12-4 | NA | NA | TGTGCCAGCAGGCTAGACGCCCGAAACACCATATATTTT | CASRLDARNTIYF
TRBJ1-5 | TRBV19 | NA | NA | TGTGCCAGTAGTACATCCGAGGGTGGCAATCAGCCCCAGCATTTT | CASSTSEGGNQPQHF
TRBJ1-3 | TRBV7-8 | NA | NA | TGTGCCAGCAGCTTAGCGTCTCGGGGTGCTGGAAACACCATATATTTT | CASSLASRGAGNTIYF
TRBJ1-1 | TRBV4-2 | NA | TRBD1 | TGTGCCAGCAGCCAGGGACAGGGAAACACTGAAGCTTTCTTT | CASSQGQGNTEAFF
TRBJ1-1 | TRBV3-1/TRBV3-2 | NA | NA | TGTGCCAGCAGCGGCCCACGGAACACTGAAGCTTTCTTT | CASSGPRNTEAFF
TRBJ2-3 | TRBV7-7 | NA | NA | TGTGCCAGCAGCTTAGGGCAGGGCCCCACAGATACGCAGTATTTT | CASSLGQGPTDTQYF
TRBJ2-3 | TRBV29-1 | NA | NA | TGCAGCGGAGCAGGGGGGGACGGGCCAGATACGCAGTATTTT | CSGAGGDGPDTQYF
TRBJ2-7 | TRBV9 | NA | TRBD2 | TGTGCCAGCAGCGTAGGGTTCGGGAGGGAACCCCACGAGCAGTACTTC | CASSVGFGREPHEQYF
TRBJ2-4 | TRBV7-8 | NA | TRBD1 | TGTGCCAGCTCGGGACAGATGAGGGAGTTAGCCAAAAACATTCAGTACTTC | CASSGQMRELAKNIQYF
TRBJ1-5 | TRBV10-3 | NA | TRBD1 | TGTGCCATCAGTGAGGCCGGACAGGGGGCTTATCAGCCCCAGCATTTT | CAISEAGQGAYQPQHF
TRBJ2-1 | TRBV6-2/TRBV6-3 | NA | NA | TGTGCCAGCAGTTACTCGACGAACACCTTCTACAATGAGCAGTTCTTC | CASSYSTNTFYNEQFF
TRBJ1-6 | TRBV5-8 | NA | NA | TGTGCCAGCAGGCCGGGGATTACTTCACCCCTCCACTTT | CASRPGITSPLHF
TRBJ2-3 | TRBV7-9 | NA | TRBD1 | TGTGCCAGCAGCTCTGGGGACAGGGAATTCACAGATACGCAGTATTTT | CASSSGDREFTDTQYF
TRBJ2-7 | TRBV3-1/TRBV3-2 | NA | TRBD2 | TGTGCCAGCAGCCAAATCAGGACTAGCGTCTACGAGCAGTACTTC | CASSQIRTSVYEQYF
TRBJ2-5 | TRBV2 | NA | TRBD2 | TGTGCCAGCAAAGACGGGGGGATTGGGACCCAGTACTTC | CASKDGGIGTQYF
TRBJ1-4 | TRBV9 | once | TRBD1 | TGTGCCAGCAGCGTAGAACAGGGGGCAACTAATGAAAAACTGTTTTTT | CASSVEQGATNEKLFF
TRBJ1-5 | TRBV7-6 | NA | TRBD1 | TGTGCCAGCAGCTTAGGGGACAGGGTCAATCAGCCCCAGCATTTT | CASSLGDRVNQPQHF